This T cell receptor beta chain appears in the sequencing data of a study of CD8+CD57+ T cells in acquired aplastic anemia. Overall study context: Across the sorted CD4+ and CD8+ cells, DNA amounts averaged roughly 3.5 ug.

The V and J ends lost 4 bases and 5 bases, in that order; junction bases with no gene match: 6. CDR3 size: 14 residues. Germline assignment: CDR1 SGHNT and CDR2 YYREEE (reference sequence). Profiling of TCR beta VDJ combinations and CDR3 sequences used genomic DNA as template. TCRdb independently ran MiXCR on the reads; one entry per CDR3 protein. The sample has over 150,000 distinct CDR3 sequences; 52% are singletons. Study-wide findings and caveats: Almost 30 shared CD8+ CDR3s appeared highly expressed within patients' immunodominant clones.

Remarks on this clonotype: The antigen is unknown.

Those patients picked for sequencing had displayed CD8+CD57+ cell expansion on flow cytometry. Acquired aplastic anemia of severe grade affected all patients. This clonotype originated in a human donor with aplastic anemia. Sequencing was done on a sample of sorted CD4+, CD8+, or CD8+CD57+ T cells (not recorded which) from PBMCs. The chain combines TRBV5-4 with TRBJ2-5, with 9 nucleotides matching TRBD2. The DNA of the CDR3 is TGTGCCAGCAGCCATAGCGGGGGTACGGAGACCCAGTACTTC. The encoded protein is CASSHSGGTETQYF.